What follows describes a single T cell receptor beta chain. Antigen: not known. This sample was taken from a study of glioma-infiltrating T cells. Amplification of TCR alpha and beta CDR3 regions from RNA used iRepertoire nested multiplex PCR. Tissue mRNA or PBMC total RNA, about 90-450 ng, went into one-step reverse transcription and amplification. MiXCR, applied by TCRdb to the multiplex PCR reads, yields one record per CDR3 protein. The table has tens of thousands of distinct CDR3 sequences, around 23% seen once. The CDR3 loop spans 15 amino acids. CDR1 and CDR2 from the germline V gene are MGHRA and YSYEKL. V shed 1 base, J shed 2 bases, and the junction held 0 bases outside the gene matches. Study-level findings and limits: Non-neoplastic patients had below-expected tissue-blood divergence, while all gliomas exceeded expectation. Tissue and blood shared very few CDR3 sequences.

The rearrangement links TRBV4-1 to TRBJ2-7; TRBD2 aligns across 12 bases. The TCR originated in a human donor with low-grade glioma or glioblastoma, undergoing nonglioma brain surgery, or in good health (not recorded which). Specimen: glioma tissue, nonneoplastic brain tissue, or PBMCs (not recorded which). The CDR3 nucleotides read TGCGCCAGCAGCCAAGGACTAGCGGGAGCCTACGAGCAGTACTTC. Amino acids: CASSQGLAGAYEQYF.